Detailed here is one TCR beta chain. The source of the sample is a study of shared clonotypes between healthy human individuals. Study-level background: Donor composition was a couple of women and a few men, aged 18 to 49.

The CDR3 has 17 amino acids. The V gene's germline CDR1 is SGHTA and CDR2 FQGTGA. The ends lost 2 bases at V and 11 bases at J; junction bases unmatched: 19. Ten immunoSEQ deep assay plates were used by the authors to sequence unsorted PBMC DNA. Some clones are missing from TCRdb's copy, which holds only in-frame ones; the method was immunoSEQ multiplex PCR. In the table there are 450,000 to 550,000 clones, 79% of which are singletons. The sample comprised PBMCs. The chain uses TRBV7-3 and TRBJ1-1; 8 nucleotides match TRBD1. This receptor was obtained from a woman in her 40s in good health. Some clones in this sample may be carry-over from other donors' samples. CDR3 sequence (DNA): TGTGCCAGCAGCTTAGGGTCCGCCGGGACAGGTCCTCTGGAGGCTTTCTTT. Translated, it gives CASSLGSAGTGPLEAFF.